This is a list of T cell receptor beta chains from one sample in a study of control samples from healthy donors and cancer patients. Generated by immunoSEQ multiplex PCR, the TCRdb table keeps only in-frame clones and is missing some. The table has about 160,000 clones, 80% to 95% seen once. The sample taken for sequencing was blood. The receptors shown here come from a woman aged 25 to 45 in good health. Both conserved end residues are part of each CDR3. D genes are given only for firm matches. Expanded clones get a size class; other rows say once, few or many, or leave the size out.

>15|NA|NA|TRBV9|TRBJ2-2
CASSPVGANTGELFF
TGTGCCAGCAGCCCCGTGGGGGCGAACACCGGGGAGCTGTTTTTT
>13|NA|NA|TRBV15|TRBJ2-3
CATMAGGTDTQYF
TGTGCCACCATGGCTGGGGGCACAGATACGCAGTATTTT
>17|NA|NA|TRBV18|TRBJ2-4
CASSPPTAGGGKNIQYF
TGTGCCAGCTCACCCCCCACCGCAGGAGGGGGCAAAAACATTCAGTACTTC
>14|TRBD1|NA|TRBV28|TRBJ1-2
CASFSTGENYGYTF
TGTGCCAGCTTCTCGACAGGGGAAAACTATGGCTACACCTTC
>13|TRBD2|NA|TRBV7-3|TRBJ2-7
CASSLTSGYEQYF
TGTGCCAGCAGCCTGACTAGCGGCTACGAGCAGTACTTC
>13|NA|NA|TRBV6-2/TRBV6-3|TRBJ2-5
CASSPIGGETQYF
TGTGCCAGCAGTCCGATTGGGGGAGAGACCCAGTACTTC
>14|TRBD1|once|TRBV30|TRBJ2-1
CAWSVLGQGDEQFF
TGTGCCTGGAGTGTACTAGGGCAGGGGGACGAGCAGTTCTTC
>13|NA|NA|TRBV7-6|TRBJ2-3
CASSLIGTDTQYF
TGTGCCAGCAGCTTAATAGGCACAGATACGCAGTATTTT
>15|NA|once|TRBV4-3|TRBJ1-1
CASSQDTYMNTEAFF
TGCGCCAGCAGCCAAGACACTTACATGAACACTGAAGCTTTCTTT
>11|NA|NA|TRBV20-1|TRBJ2-1
CSATYLNEHFF
TGCAGTGCTACCTACTTAAATGAGCATTTCTTC
>12|NA|few|TRBV7-9|TRBJ1-6
CASSLPDSPLHF
TGTGCCAGCAGCTTGCCAGATTCACCCCTCCACTTT
>15|NA|NA|TRBV27|TRBJ1-2
CASFSRRAGNYGYTF
TGTGCCAGCTTTTCTCGAAGGGCAGGGAACTATGGCTACACCTTC
>15|NA|NA|TRBV5-1|TRBJ1-3
CASSSAQGTGNTIYF
TGCGCCAGCAGCTCTGCACAGGGAACTGGAAACACCATATATTTT
>18|TRBD2|NA|TRBV7-3|TRBJ2-1
CASSLTGGRASFYNEQFF
TGTGCCAGCAGCTTAACTGGCGGGAGGGCCAGCTTCTACAATGAGCAGTTCTTC
>15|NA|NA|TRBV5-4|TRBJ2-3
CASSPESSSTDTQYF
TGTGCCAGCAGCCCGGAGTCGTCCTCCACAGATACGCAGTATTTT
>13|NA|NA|TRBV6-5|TRBJ2-7
CASSPDSSYEQYF
TGTGCCAGCAGTCCAGATAGCTCCTACGAGCAGTACTTC
>15|NA|NA|TRBV7-9|TRBJ1-4
CASSLAFATNEKLFF
TGTGCCAGCAGCTTAGCATTTGCAACTAATGAAAAACTGTTTTTT
>16|TRBD2|NA|TRBV9|TRBJ2-3
CASSVGTSGSTDTQYF
TGTGCCAGCAGCGTTGGGACTAGCGGGAGCACAGATACGCAGTATTTT
>14|TRBD1|NA|TRBV7-9|TRBJ2-7
CASSPGQGAHEQYF
TGTGCCAGCAGCCCCGGGCAGGGGGCACACGAGCAGTACTTC
>16|TRBD1|once|TRBV6-6|TRBJ2-3
CASSRQGQGFADTQYF
TGTGCCAGCAGCCGCCAAGGACAGGGGTTCGCAGATACGCAGTATTTT
>13|NA|NA|TRBV30|TRBJ2-2
CAWNWAGPGELFF
TGTGCCTGGAACTGGGCAGGCCCCGGGGAGCTGTTTTTT
>15|NA|NA|TRBV24-1|TRBJ1-5
CATRPTGGDDQPQHF
TGTGCCACCCGGCCGACGGGGGGCGACGATCAGCCCCAGCATTTT
>16|NA|NA|TRBV11-2|TRBJ2-2
CASSLDSSGVIGELFF
TGTGCCAGCAGCTTAGATTCGTCAGGGGTAATCGGGGAGCTGTTTTTT
>14|NA|NA|TRBV7-2|TRBJ2-5
CASSFRFLQETQYF
TGTGCCAGCAGCTTTCGTTTTCTCCAAGAGACCCAGTACTTC
>16|NA|NA|TRBV6-4|TRBJ2-3
CASSDSGGGETDTQYF
TGTGCCAGCAGTGACTCGGGTGGCGGGGAGACAGATACGCAGTATTTT
>14|NA|NA|TRBV7-2|TRBJ2-7
CASSLGVTSYEQYF
TGTGCCAGCAGCTTAGGGGTCACCTCCTACGAGCAGTACTTC
>12|NA|NA|TRBV24-1|TRBJ1-5
CARSGVSQPQHF
TGTGCCAGATCAGGGGTAAGCCAGCCCCAGCATTTT
>13|NA|NA|TRBV7-9|TRBJ2-7
CASSLEAPYEQYF
TGTGCCAGCAGCTTAGAAGCCCCCTACGAGCAGTACTTC
>15|NA|NA|TRBV11-2|TRBJ2-6
CASSLGGPGANVLTF
TGTGCCAGCAGCTTGGGGGGTCCTGGGGCCAACGTCCTGACTTTC
>15|NA|NA|TRBV7-3|TRBJ1-6
CASSLSPSYNSPLHF
TGTGCCAGCAGCTTAAGTCCGTCCTATAATTCACCCCTCCACTTT
>13|NA|NA|TRBV10-3|TRBJ1-1
CAISGPMNTEAFF
TGTGCCATCAGCGGGCCGATGAACACTGAAGCTTTCTTT
>11|NA|NA|TRBV7-6|TRBJ2-5
CASSLSRAQYF
TGTGCCAGCAGCCTAAGTAGGGCCCAGTACTTC
>14|NA|NA|TRBV2|TRBJ1-5
CASTRGEGNQPQHF
TGTGCCAGCACGAGGGGGGAAGGCAATCAGCCCCAGCATTTT
>15|NA|NA|TRBV5-8|TRBJ1-5
CASSRTDYSNQPQHF
TGTGCCAGCAGCCGGACGGATTATAGCAATCAGCCCCAGCATTTT
>15|NA|NA|TRBV6-4|TRBJ2-3
CASSQQGEGTDTQYF
TGTGCCAGCAGTCAACAGGGTGAGGGTACAGATACGCAGTATTTT
>13|TRBD1|once|TRBV7-9|TRBJ2-7
CASSLDRGYEQYF
TGTGCCAGCAGCTTGGACAGGGGGTACGAGCAGTACTTC
>10|NA|NA|TRBV12-3/TRBV12-4|TRBJ2-3
CASSAGTQYF
TGTGCCAGTTCGGCCGGTACGCAGTATTTT
>15|TRBD1|NA|TRBV29-1|TRBJ1-2
CSADDGQGAVSGYTF
TGCAGCGCCGATGATGGACAGGGGGCGGTGTCTGGCTACACCTTC
>15|TRBD1|NA|TRBV5-6|TRBJ1-1
CASSWGGQGKAEAFF
TGTGCCAGCAGCTGGGGGGGACAGGGGAAAGCTGAAGCTTTCTTT
>13|NA|NA|TRBV7-9|TRBJ1-4
CANSLGGEEKLFF
TGTGCCAACAGCTTAGGTGGTGAGGAAAAACTGTTTTTT
>16|NA|NA|TRBV7-9|TRBJ2-5
CASSLIWRSTTETQYF
TGTGCCAGCAGCTTAATCTGGCGGAGTACGACAGAGACCCAGTACTTC
>15|TRBD1|NA|TRBV9|TRBJ2-7
CASSETGTGIYEQYF
TGTGCCAGCAGCGAAACCGGGACAGGGATCTACGAGCAGTACTTC
>12|NA|NA|TRBV10-3|TRBJ2-5
CAISQGQETQYF
TGTGCCATCAGCCAGGGTCAAGAGACCCAGTACTTC
>15|TRBD2|NA|TRBV28|TRBJ2-7
CASSFWREPSYEQYF
TGTGCCAGCAGTTTTTGGCGGGAGCCCTCCTACGAGCAGTACTTC
>13|TRBD1|NA|TRBV28|TRBJ2-5
CASTDRGVETQYF
TGTGCCAGCACCGACAGGGGGGTAGAGACCCAGTACTTC
>15|NA|few|TRBV14|TRBJ1-2
CASSHESQGIYGYTF
TGTGCCAGCAGCCACGAGTCCCAGGGGATATATGGCTACACCTTC
>17|TRBD1|NA|TRBV28|TRBJ1-3
CASSWGDRGLAGNTIYF
TGTGCCAGCAGCTGGGGGGACAGGGGGCTGGCTGGAAACACCATATATTTT